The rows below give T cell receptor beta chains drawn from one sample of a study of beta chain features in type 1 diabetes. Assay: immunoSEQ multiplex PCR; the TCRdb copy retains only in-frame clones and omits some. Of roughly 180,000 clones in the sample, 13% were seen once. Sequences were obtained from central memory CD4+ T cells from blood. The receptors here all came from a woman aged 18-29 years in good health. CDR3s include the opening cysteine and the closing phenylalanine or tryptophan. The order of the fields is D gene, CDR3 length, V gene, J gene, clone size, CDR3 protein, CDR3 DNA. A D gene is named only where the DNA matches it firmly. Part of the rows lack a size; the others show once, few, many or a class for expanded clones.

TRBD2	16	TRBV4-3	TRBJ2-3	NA	CASSQGLGLAGHTQYF	TGCGCCAGCAGCCAAGGTTTGGGACTAGCGGGACACACGCAGTATTTT
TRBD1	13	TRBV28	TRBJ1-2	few	CASTRQGTYGYTF	TGTGCCAGCACACGACAGGGGACCTATGGCTACACCTTC
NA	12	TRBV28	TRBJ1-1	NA	CASSLSYTEAFF	TGTGCCAGCAGTTTATCCTACACTGAAGCTTTCTTT
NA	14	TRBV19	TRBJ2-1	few	CAAGSRSSYNEQFF	TGTGCCGCGGGGAGCAGAAGCTCCTACAATGAGCAGTTCTTC
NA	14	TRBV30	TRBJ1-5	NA	CAWSVSQRNQPQHF	TGTGCCTGGAGTGTGTCCCAGCGGAATCAGCCCCAGCATTTT
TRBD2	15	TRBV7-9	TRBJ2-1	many	CASSQAGLAGGEQFF	TGTGCCAGCAGCCAAGCGGGACTAGCGGGAGGTGAGCAGTTCTTC
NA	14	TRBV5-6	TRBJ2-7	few	CASYRGFLSYEQYF	TGTGCCAGTTACCGCGGGTTCCTCTCCTACGAGCAGTACTTC
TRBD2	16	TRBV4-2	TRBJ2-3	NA	CASSQEAGLAGDTQYF	TGTGCCAGCAGCCAAGAAGCGGGACTAGCGGGAGATACGCAGTATTTT
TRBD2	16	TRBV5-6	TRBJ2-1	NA	CASSLLAAPSYNEQFF	TGTGCCAGCAGCTTGCTAGCGGCTCCCTCCTACAATGAGCAGTTCTTC
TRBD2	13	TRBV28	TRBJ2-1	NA	CASIRSGRAEQFF	TGTGCCAGCATCCGAAGCGGGAGGGCCGAGCAGTTCTTC
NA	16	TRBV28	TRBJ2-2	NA	CASSPKRGGWIGELFF	TGTGCCAGCAGTCCCAAAAGGGGTGGGTGGATCGGGGAGCTGTTTTTT
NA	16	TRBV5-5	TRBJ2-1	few	CASSKEGVPVGNEQFF	TGTGCCAGCAGCAAGGAGGGAGTACCCGTAGGCAATGAGCAGTTCTTC
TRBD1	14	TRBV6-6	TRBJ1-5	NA	CASSSTGERQPQHF	TGTGCCAGCAGTTCTACAGGGGAGCGGCAGCCCCAGCATTTT
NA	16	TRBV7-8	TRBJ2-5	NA	CASSLARVQGRGTQYF	TGTGCCAGCAGCTTAGCGAGGGTACAGGGACGGGGGACCCAGTACTTC
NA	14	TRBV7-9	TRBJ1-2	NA	CASSASGGAYGYTF	TGTGCCAGCAGCGCCAGTGGGGGGGCCTATGGCTACACCTTC
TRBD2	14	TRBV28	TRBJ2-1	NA	CASSPGLAGNEQFF	TGTGCCAGCAGTCCGGGACTAGCGGGAAATGAGCAGTTCTTC
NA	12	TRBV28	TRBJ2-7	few	CASSPGLYEQYF	TGTGCCAGCAGTCCAGGCCTCTACGAGCAGTACTTC
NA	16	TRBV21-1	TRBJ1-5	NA	CASSPRDRGRRQPQHF	TGTGCCAGCAGCCCCCGGGACAGGGGGCGCAGGCAGCCCCAGCATTTT
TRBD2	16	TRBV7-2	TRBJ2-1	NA	CASSLSSSGTYNEQFF	TGTGCCAGCAGCTTATCCTCTAGCGGCACCTACAATGAGCAGTTCTTC
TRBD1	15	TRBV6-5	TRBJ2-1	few	CASRSPGTGNNEQFF	TGTGCCAGCAGGAGTCCCGGGACAGGGAACAATGAGCAGTTCTTC
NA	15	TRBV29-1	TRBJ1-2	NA	CSVVFRGPSGYGYTF	TGCAGCGTTGTATTCCGGGGGCCTAGCGGCTATGGCTACACCTTC
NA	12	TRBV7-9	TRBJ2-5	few	CASSPFKETQYF	TGTGCCAGCAGTCCTTTTAAAGAGACCCAGTACTTC
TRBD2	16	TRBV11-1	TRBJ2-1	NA	CASSLGLAALRDEQFF	TGTGCCAGCAGCTTAGGCCTAGCGGCACTAAGGGATGAGCAGTTCTTC
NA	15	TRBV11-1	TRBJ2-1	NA	CASSLGGGTYNEQFF	TGTGCCAGCAGCTTAGGAGGCGGCACCTACAATGAGCAGTTCTTC
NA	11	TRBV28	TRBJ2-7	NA	CATDSRYEQYF	TGTGCCACGGACAGCCGCTACGAGCAGTACTTC
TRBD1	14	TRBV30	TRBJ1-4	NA	CAWSVEGASGKLFF	TGTGCCTGGAGTGTAGAGGGGGCGTCGGGAAAACTGTTTTTT
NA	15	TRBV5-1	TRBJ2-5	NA	CASSIDGRRGETQYF	TGCGCCAGCAGCATTGATGGCAGGCGGGGAGAGACCCAGTACTTC
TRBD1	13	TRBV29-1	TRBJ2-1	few	CSVDRDRYNEQFF	TGCAGCGTGGACCGGGACAGGTACAATGAGCAGTTCTTC
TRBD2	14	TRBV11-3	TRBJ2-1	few	CASSLGLAGGLQFF	TGTGCCAGCAGCTTAGGACTAGCGGGAGGGCTACAGTTCTTC
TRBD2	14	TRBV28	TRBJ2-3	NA	CASSSTGGADTQYF	TGTGCCAGCAGTTCCACGGGGGGGGCAGATACGCAGTATTTT
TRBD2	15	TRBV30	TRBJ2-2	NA	CAWSRLAGGIGELFF	TGTGCCTGGAGCCGACTAGCGGGAGGCATCGGGGAGCTGTTTTTT
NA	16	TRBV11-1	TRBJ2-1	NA	CASSFAGGSSYNEQFF	TGTGCCAGCAGCTTTGCCGGGGGTAGCTCCTACAATGAGCAGTTCTTC
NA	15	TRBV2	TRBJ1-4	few	CASSAVGARNEKLFF	TGTGCCAGCAGTGCGGTGGGGGCGCGTAATGAAAAACTGTTTTTT
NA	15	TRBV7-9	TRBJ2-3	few	CASSVSGLSTDTQYF	TGTGCCAGCAGCGTGAGCGGGTTAAGCACAGATACGCAGTATTTT
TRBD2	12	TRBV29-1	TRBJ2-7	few	CSVGLAGREQYF	TGCAGCGTTGGACTAGCGGGACGGGAGCAGTACTTC
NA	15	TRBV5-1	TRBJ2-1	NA	CASSSVGVSHNEQFF	TGCGCCAGCAGCTCCGTAGGGGTGTCCCACAATGAGCAGTTCTTC
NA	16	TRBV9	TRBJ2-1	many	CASSVVVGRSYNEQFF	TGTGCCAGCAGCGTAGTTGTGGGGCGCTCCTACAATGAGCAGTTCTTC
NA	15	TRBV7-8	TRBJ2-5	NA	CASSPRGLSRETQYF	TGTGCCAGCAGCCCCCGGGGTTTGTCTCGAGAGACCCAGTACTTC
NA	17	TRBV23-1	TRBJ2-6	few	CASSQPDGLSGANVLTF	TGCGCCAGCAGTCAGCCTGATGGACTCTCTGGGGCCAACGTCCTGACTTTC
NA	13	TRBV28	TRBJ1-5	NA	CASRRGGSQPQHF	TGTGCCAGCAGACGGGGGGGATCACAGCCCCAGCATTTT
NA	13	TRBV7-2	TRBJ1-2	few	CASSLTNNYGYTF	TGTGCCAGCAGCTTAACTAACAACTATGGCTACACCTTC
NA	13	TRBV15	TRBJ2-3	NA	CATSRARGDTQYF	TGTGCCACCAGCAGAGCACGGGGGGATACGCAGTATTTT
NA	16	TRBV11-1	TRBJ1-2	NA	CASSLGVATGDYGYTF	TGTGCCAGCAGCTTAGGGGTCGCGACAGGCGACTATGGCTACACCTTC
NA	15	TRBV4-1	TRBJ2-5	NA	CASSQGDRAQETQYF	TGCGCCAGCAGCCAAGGCGACAGAGCCCAAGAGACCCAGTACTTC
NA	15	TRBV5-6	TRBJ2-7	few	CASSLFNRRDYEQYF	TGTGCCAGCAGCCTATTCAACCGACGGGATTACGAGCAGTACTTC
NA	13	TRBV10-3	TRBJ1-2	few	CAISEGQAYGYTF	TGTGCCATCAGTGAGGGACAAGCCTATGGCTACACCTTC
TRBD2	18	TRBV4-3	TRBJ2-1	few	CASSQDWGLAGGFNEQFF	TGCGCCAGCAGCCAAGATTGGGGCCTAGCGGGAGGGTTCAATGAGCAGTTCTTC
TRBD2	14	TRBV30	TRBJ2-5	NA	CAWTAGGPIETQYF	TGTGCCTGGACAGCGGGAGGGCCCATAGAGACCCAGTACTTC
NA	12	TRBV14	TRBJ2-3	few	CASSQDYDTQYF	TGTGCCAGCAGCCAAGATTATGATACGCAGTATTTT
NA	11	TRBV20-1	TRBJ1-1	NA	CSARTSREAFF	TGCAGTGCTAGAACCTCCCGGGAAGCTTTCTTT
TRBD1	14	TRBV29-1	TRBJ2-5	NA	CSVPTTGVGETQYF	TGCAGCGTCCCCACGACAGGGGTCGGGGAGACCCAGTACTTC
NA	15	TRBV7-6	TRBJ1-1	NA	CASSLERVMNTEAFF	TGTGCCAGCAGCTTAGAACGGGTCATGAACACTGAAGCTTTCTTT
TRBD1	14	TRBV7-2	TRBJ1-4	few	CASSPGTGLEKLFF	TGTGCCAGCAGCCCCGGGACAGGACTTGAAAAACTGTTTTTT
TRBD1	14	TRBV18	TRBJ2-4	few	CASSPSGQGAIQYF	TGTGCCAGCTCACCCTCCGGACAGGGGGCCATTCAGTACTTC
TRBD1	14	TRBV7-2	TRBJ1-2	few	CASSYGQGGIGYTF	TGTGCCAGCAGCTACGGACAGGGGGGGATTGGCTACACCTTC
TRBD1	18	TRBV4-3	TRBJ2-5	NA	CASSQDSADRGRRETQYF	TGCGCCAGCAGCCAAGATAGTGCGGACAGGGGGCGCCGAGAGACCCAGTACTTC